The sequence of this T cell receptor beta chain was determined in a study of T cells in Graves' hyperthyroidism and ophthalmopathy. There were TCR beta CDR3 regions amplified from RNA transcripts. The study used the HTBI primer set for a first-round RT-PCR of the TCR CDR3. TCRdb independently ran MiXCR on the multiplex PCR reads; one entry per CDR3 protein. The sample holds 400,000 to 450,000 distinct CDR3 sequences, roughly 15% seen once. Study-wide points: In the analysis, a 13 V-J model separated ophthalmopathy from stable hyperthyroidism.

This clonotype was observed a few times. No antigen is known for it. The CDR3 totals 14 residues. V was cut by 4 bases and J by 5 bases, with 12 bases left in between. Germline V CDR1 and CDR2: SGHKS, YYEKEE (reference sequence). The rearrangement links TRBV5-5 to TRBJ1-4, with D uncertain. The clonotype originates from a man between 18 and 29 years old with Graves' ophthalmopathy. The sequenced sample was blood. The CDR3 sequence is CASSPQIHNEKLFF. CDR3 bases: TGTGCCAGCAGCCCTCAAATACACAATGAAAAACTGTTTTTT.